This TCR beta chain was sequenced in a study of response to subunit inactivated influenza vaccine. Study-level findings and limits: The authors offered the suggestion that each seasonal influenza vaccination recruits few new T cells.

As concerns this clonotype: Its specificity is not known.

MiXCR, applied by TCRdb to the RT-PCR reads, yields one record per CDR3 protein. The top ten clones hold roughly 10% of a sample with fewer than 400,000 distinct CDR3 sequences, about a fifth of them seen once. The source is a man aged 50-75 years who received an inactivated influenza vaccine. Sequencing was performed on PBMCs from blood, taken roughly 20 months after vaccination.

The CDR3 protein is CASSLGGQRNQPQHF. The CDR3 DNA reads TGTGCCAGCAGCTTGGGGGGGCAAAGAAATCAGCCCCAGCATTTT. The rearrangement links TRBV5-5 to TRBJ1-5; D is perhaps TRBD1 (6 bases). CDR1 and CDR2 from the germline V gene are SGHKS and YYEKEE (reference sequence). The CDR3 loop spans 15 amino acids. With 0 bases removed from V and 4 bases from J, the gap between germline ends came to 11 bases. Full variable domain (outside the CDR3, taken from reference TRBV5-5 and TRBJ1-5): DAGVTQSPTHLIKTRGQQVTLRCSPISGHKSVSWYQQVLGQGPQFIFQYYEKEERGRGNFPDRFSARQFPNYSSELNVNALLLGDSALYLCASSLGGQRNQPQHFGDGTRLSIL.